The text below deals with one T cell receptor beta chain. The antigen is unknown. No conserved phenylalanine or tryptophan ends this CDR3, so it is likely a read error. The entry originates in a study of T cells in Graves' hyperthyroidism and ophthalmopathy. Diagnoses were established using clinical symptoms, serum thyroxine and TRAb, thyroid ultrasound and orbital computed tomography. Study findings and constraints: Blood also contained most expanded thyroid clonotypes above 0.001. Ophthalmopathy, which appeared later, was predicted by the model a median roughly 6.4 months before onset.

RNA transcripts provided the source from which TCR beta CDR3 regions were amplified. HTBI primers drove first-round RT-PCR of the TCR CDR3. TCRdb recomputed calls from the multiplex PCR reads with MiXCR, one row per CDR3 protein. The sample contains about 660,000 distinct CDR3 sequences, 45% of which appear only once. Input material: peripheral blood or thyroid tissue (not recorded which). This TCR was sampled from an adult man with Graves' disease, either hyperthyroidism or ophthalmopathy (not recorded which).

CDR3 sequence: CASSLGGSGNTIYL. CDR3 nucleotides: TGTGCCAGCAGCCTGGGGGGTTCTGGAAACACCATATATCTT. J is TRBJ1-3 and V is TRBV5-4; tentative D call: TRBD1 (5 bases). CDR1 SGHNT and CDR2 YYREEE come from the germline V gene (reference sequence). This CDR3 region has 14 residues. V was cut by 4 bases and J by 1 base, with 9 bases left in between.